This paragraph reports one T cell receptor beta chain. Its binding antigen is unknown. The sample comes from a study of cytomegalovirus exposure and HLA in healthy donors (dated by TCRdb to 2017 to 2019). Regarding the study in general: According to an earlier analysis of 450 to 650 of the donors, about 179 million T cells yielded 90 million to 130 million unique TCR beta sequences and approximately 300 Gb of sequence data. Around 320 gigabases of sequencing data and approximately 85 million unique TCR sequences were included in an early release covering roughly 700 HLA-typed donors. Alongside the repertoire data, information on donor age, sex, ethnicity and CMV serostatus was compiled. On average, around 240,000 unique TCR beta nucleotide sequences were sequenced per donor among 398 genotyped donors of the cohort, with approximately 18% of those sequences being non-productive. Of the approximately 400 genotyped donors, 65% to 90% were placed in the genetic ancestry cluster associated with self-reported Caucasian donors. The study profiled the T cell repertoires of around 700 subjects by immunosequencing and related them to cytomegalovirus serostatus. Roughly 5 DR-DQ haplotypes were treated as single units for association and clustering because of strong linkage in the cohort. Genome-wide SNP genotypes for about three fifths of the roughly 670 donors were used in a later genetic analysis, which treated that subset as a discovery cohort. A later analysis re-analyzed previously published TCR beta repertoires from about 730 donors and added high-resolution HLA genotyping to study TCR occurrence patterns. Typing coverage differed by locus: A, B, C, DRB1 and DQB1 were typed in about 620-640 donors, DQA1 in roughly 500, DPA1 in some 610, and DPB1 in 400 to 490. HLA typing covered class I and class II loci at four-digit resolution. All discovery cohort repertoires had been generated on a single sequencing platform. Rather than drawing on any new phenotypic data, the later analysis identified candidate immune exposures from TCR beta sequences and the way those sequences occurred across donors. The study aimed to test whether signatures of past pathogen exposure could be identified by cataloging public T cell receptors. To decide whether each TCR beta V gene segment behaved as functional or pseudogenic, an earlier analysis of nearly 600 of the donors relied on high-throughput TCR beta sequencing. A separate validation cohort of roughly 130 different subjects was used in addition to the roughly 700-subject first cohort. To predict cytomegalovirus infection status, the study combined high-throughput TCR immunosequencing, statistical association of individual TCRs with disease status, and machine learning.

To prepare the library, the immunoSEQ multiplex PCR assay was applied. For the multiplex PCR, a mixture combining 60 forward primers for TCR Vbeta segments and 13 reverse primers for TCR Jbeta segments was used. The CDR3 region of rearranged TCR beta genes was amplified from genomic DNA with a multiplex PCR assay. Amplified TCR beta libraries were sequenced as 87-base-pair reads on the Illumina HiSeq System. Per the source publication's procedure: In a later analysis, 70 million to 95 million unique TCR beta chains were counted across the roughly 670 repertoires, and approximately 11 million of these chains were shared by at least two donors. A nearest-neighbor algorithm error-corrected the raw reads and collapsed the reads into unique sequences, merging closely related sequences to remove PCR and sequencing errors. Alignment of CDR3 sequences to IMGT reference sequences was used to assign V, D and J gene segments. For a sequence to be retained, a match of at least six nucleotides to both a V gene segment and a J gene segment was required. Rearrangements were called productive when the CDR3 lacked stop codons and stayed in frame with V and J; all others were non-productive. CDR3 was defined by IMGT convention, running from the second conserved V-encoded cysteine to the conserved J-encoded phenylalanine. The earlier analysis of fewer than 750 of the donors excluded sequences that lacked an unambiguous match to a single V gene segment. In an earlier analysis of a few hundred of the donors, V segments were called functional above 56.7% productive rearrangements and were called segregating when the between-donor standard deviation exceeded 5%. A statistical classification framework was built for diagnosing cytomegalovirus status from the catalog of TCR beta chain sequences. A later analysis assigned V and J genes by comparing TCR nucleotide sequences with IMGT/GENE-DB human TR gene sequences. The TCRdist pipeline was used in a later analysis to assign CDR3 sequences and most-parsimonious VDJ recombination scenarios. A later analysis defined each TCR beta chain by its CDR3 amino acid sequence plus V-gene family, and excluded reads lacking a unique V-gene family. In a later analysis, nearly 600 highly shared, low-generation-probability nucleotide sequences were removed to address suspected cross-contamination and a sequencing artifact. For each public chain, a later analysis derived a clonal expansion index from normalized ranks of inferred template counts within each repertoire. In a later analysis, generation probabilities were computed using a VDJ recombination model fitted to out-of-frame rearrangements, and the results were checked against IGoR. In a later analysis, TCR-TCR, TCR-HLA and TCR-CMV co-occurrence was scored with hypergeometric tests, and a repertoire-size bias correction was applied to TCR pairs. False discovery rates were estimated in a later analysis by permuting HLA or CMV assignments 20 times. In a later analysis, co-occurring TCRs were grouped using DBSCAN, with TCRdist sequence similarity added in when clustering inside HLA-allele-positive subsets. For co-occurrence clustering, repertoires with fewer than 30,000 or more than 120,000 public chains were excluded, along with roughly 5 repertoires with anomalous nucleotide sharing. TCRdb took over this immuneACCESS table, retaining in-frame rearrangements with V and J assigned. Such tables are incomplete; in checked studies, under half of the missing clones stem from an unresolved V gene, and the remainder is unexplained. The V and J calls and the clone size are those of that table, but D and trimming were determined from the DNA. The table for this sample shows 55,000 to 75,000 clones. The top ten hold over 1.5% of the sample.

The full study reports these points: According to a later genetic analysis, donors in an Asian-associated ancestry cluster had fewer N-insertions in productive TCRs than the approximately 650-donor mean. In a later analysis, several top co-occurrence clusters were reported to appear linked to parvovirus B19, influenza, CMV and Epstein-Barr virus. Some IMGT-functional V segments, including TRBV6-2 and TRBV6-3, could not be distinguished by the 87-base-pair reads and were therefore excluded. Presence/absence analyses assumed roughly uniform sequencing depth across donors, an assumption that may not hold. The authors suggested that the approach could potentially be generalized to other disease states and immunological phenotypes. In an earlier analysis of some 640 of the donors, most TCR beta V segments were observed in productive rearrangements about 87% or about 30% of the time, broadly matching IMGT annotations. A further reported finding was that TCR beta sequences accurately predicted the HLA-A and HLA-B alleles for most subjects in the first cohort. A later genetic analysis associated a missense DCLRE1C variant with V-gene and J-gene trimming of TCR beta chains, and an independent cohort replicated the association. At a false discovery rate of 0.05, a later analysis linked 16,951 TCR beta sequences to specific HLA alleles. A later analysis found that HLA-associated TCR beta chains were more clonally expanded and had lower generation probabilities than equally common non-associated chains. The study listed around 160 TCR beta chains as associated with cytomegalovirus. Because some donors lacked HLA typing at each locus, the association tests relied only on the typed subset. A later analysis found that TCR association rates varied across HLA loci, with DRB1 alleles showing the most associated TCRs and HLA-C alleles the fewest. Cytomegalovirus status was reported to be diagnosed by the classifier with high specificity and sensitivity in both the original and validation cohorts. In this cohort, only TCR beta chains were sequenced, and detectable features were limited by the absence of alpha or paired-chain data. The sequencing pipeline was judged likely to have produced a cluster of highly shared sequence variants as a technical artifact. Correlated functional status among segregating V segments might be attributable to linkage disequilibrium, but an unknown experimental factor could not be ruled out. Three of the identified cytomegalovirus-associated TCR beta chains were confirmed in vitro to be specific for cytomegalovirus antigens. For the cohort, immune exposure information was limited to CMV serostatus. Across donors, most TCR sequences were observed very rarely, whereas some public TCRs were present in many individuals. According to a later analysis, most CMV-associated TCR beta chains appeared to be HLA-restricted, and the HLA associations seemed to be driven largely by CMV exposure. When HLA alleles, especially DR and DQ, strongly co-occurred, TCR associations were difficult to assign to individual alleles. Roughly 17 rarely observed V segments, including chromosome 9 orphons, were excluded from the earlier analysis of several hundred of the donors because counts were too low.

The cohort comprised fewer than 750 healthy bone marrow donors. All cohort members were sampled while nominally healthy, although unrecorded immune exposures were likely present. The donor tested CMV seronegative, placing the donor among the 350 or so seronegative members of the cohort. A peripheral blood sample was provided by each donor, and peripheral blood mononuclear cells were used for TCR beta sequencing. The Qiagen DNeasy Blood Extraction Kit was used to extract genomic DNA from the blood cell samples. Trimming removed 8 bases from V and 1 base from J; the gene matches leave 5 bases unexplained. Counted from cysteine to phenylalanine, this CDR3 has 14 amino acids. Just the 42-base CDR3 DNA is kept, in frame starting at base 1. CDR1 and CDR2 were assigned from the germline V gene as SNHLY and FYNNEI.

This receptor was identified in a woman in her twenties or thirties in good health and CMV-seronegative. The sequenced sample consisted of PBMCs. This chain joins TRBV2 to TRBJ1-2; TRBD1 fits 9 bases in the junction. This receptor has the CDR3 CASSTGQGNYGYTF. At the DNA level, the sequence is TGTGCCAGCTCCACGGGACAGGGTAACTATGGCTACACCTTC.